This T cell receptor (beta chain) comes out of a study of shared clonotypes between healthy human individuals. Study-wide context: Participating donors consisted of a couple of women and a few men aged 18 to 49.

Every donor, a Caucasian adult, lived in Nashville, Tennessee. Approximately 100 million PBMCs per unsorted sample were used for genomic DNA. CDR1 MNHNY and CDR2 SVGAGI come from the germline V gene (reference sequence). V lost 8 bases and J 3 bases, leaving 13 bases between the germline ends. CDR3 length equals 13 residues. Study results and caveats: Clonotype sharing among donors likely depends on sequencing depth.

Regarding this clone: The target antigen is unknown.

Sequenced by immunoSEQ multiplex PCR; TCRdb stores in-frame clones only, minus some. The sample includes some 450,000 clones, over 60% of them seen just once. The receptor comes from a woman in her 40s in good health. Some clones in this sample may be carry-over from other donors' samples. V gene TRBV6-6 combines with J gene TRBJ1-1, with D tentatively TRBD1 (6 bases). Sequencing used PBMCs. CDR3 DNA: TGTGCCAGCCGTCAGGACAGAGACACTGAAGCTTTCTTT. Translated: CASRQDRDTEAFF.